Given below is one TCR beta chain in context. The read ends 3 residues before the CDR3 terminus; that terminus is restored from the germline J gene. The sample is drawn from a study of T cells in women clearing cervical HPV infection. Generated by immunoSEQ multiplex PCR, the TCRdb table keeps only in-frame clones and is missing some. The sample table sets out 45,000 to 55,000 clones. This CDR3 spans 14 amino acids. Trimming stripped 1 base from V and 7 bases from J, with 10 bases between. Germline loops: CDR1 MNHEY, CDR2 SMNVEV (reference sequence). Sequencing was performed on blood buffy coat. The V call is TRBV27, the J call TRBJ1-4, with D maybe TRBD1 (5 bases). The origin of this receptor is a woman between 18 and 70 years old with a cervical HPV16 infection that either progressed to CIN3+ or cleared (not recorded which). The DNA read from the CDR3 is TGTGCCAGCAGTTTATGGGGCGTAAGTGAAAAA. It yields the protein CASSLWGVSEK. The complete CDR3 reads CASSLWGVSEKLFF.